This paragraph reports one T cell receptor beta chain. The source of the sample is a study of PD-L1 blockade in urothelial cancer. This sample's time point: pretreatment peripheral blood. The method was immunoSEQ multiplex PCR; TCRdb's version includes in-frame clones alone and lacks a portion of them. The sample records around 34,000 clones, approximately 86% being singletons. The V segment lost 5 bases and the J segment 0 bases; nucleotides outside the gene matches: 9. From germline, CDR1 is SEHNR and CDR2 FQNEAQ (reference sequence). The CDR3 covers 16 residues. The V and J genes are TRBV7-9 and TRBJ1-1; 7 bases line up with TRBD1. The sequencing here drew on PBMCs, taken around atezolizumab (anti-PD-L1) treatment. The clonotype originates from a man older than 75 with urothelial cancer. The CDR3: CASSRAGGNLNTEAFF. The CDR3 DNA reads TGTGCCAGCAGCCGCGCAGGGGGGAACCTGAACACTGAAGCTTTCTTT.